A single sample gave rise to the 30 T cell receptor beta chains below, sequenced in a study of early T cells in non-severe SARS-CoV-2 infection. MiXCR, applied by TCRdb to the 5' RACE reads, yields one record per CDR3 protein. The data contain some 110,000 distinct CDR3 sequences, under 15% of them seen just once; the ten biggest clones take up 21%. The sequencing sample was made of whole blood. The receptors were sampled from an adult who was a healthcare worker with PCR-confirmed SARS-CoV-2 infection or an uninfected control (not recorded which).

In this sample, this clonotype turned up a few times. The chain employs TRBV30 and TRBJ2-1, with D unclear. V was clipped by 7 bases and J by 8 bases, with 15 bases between them. The CDR3 is 12 amino acids. From germline, CDR1 is GTSNPN and CDR2 SVGIG (reference sequence). This CDR3 reads CASTHELDEQFF. CDR3 coding DNA: TGTGCCTCCACACACGAGTTGGATGAGCAGTTCTTC.

This clonotype was counted only a few times. This chain connects TRBV12-3 or TRBV12-4 to TRBJ1-2, with D unclear. The CDR3 covers 14 residues. The V end was cut by 5 bases, the J end by 2 bases, with 12 bases between. The CDR3 DNA is TGTGCCAGCAGTCCCACACTGGCCAACTATGGCTACACCTTC. Amino acids: CASSPTLANYGYTF.

Only a few counts were recorded for this clonotype. The chain employs TRBV7-8 and TRBJ2-3; 12 positions agree with TRBD2. Unmatched junction bases numbered 5, after V lost 5 bases and J lost 2 bases. The CDR3 runs 16 residues. CDR1 is SGHVS, CDR2 FQNEAQ, per germline. CDR3 protein: CASSIGLAGSTDTQYF. The CDR3, as DNA: TGTGCCAGCAGCATAGGACTAGCGGGGTCCACAGATACGCAGTATTTT.

As regards this clonotype: Sequence at one end of the junction differs from germline and may be a read error. The genes are TRBV12-3 or TRBV12-4 and TRBJ1-2, with D unresolved. The CDR3 is made up of 12 amino acids. CDR3 region: CANSLTAFGYTF. CDR3 bases: TGTGCCAACAGTCTCACTGCTTTCGGCTACACCTTC.

The V and J genes are TRBV27 and TRBJ2-5; unclear D gene. The CDR3 loop spans 14 amino acids. The germline CDR1 and CDR2 sequences are MNHEY and SMNVEV (reference sequence). V lost 4 bases and J 1 base, leaving 10 bases between the germline ends. The DNA of the CDR3 is TGTGCCAGCAGTTCCCGGGCCGCCCAAGAGACCCAGTACTTC. This gives the protein CASSSRAAQETQYF.

This chain joins TRBV30 and TRBJ1-5, with D hard to call. The V and J ends lost 0 bases and 7 bases respectively, with 10 bases between them. The V gene's germline CDR1 is GTSNPN and CDR2 SVGIG (reference sequence). The CDR3 is 13 residues long. The CDR3 nucleotides read TGTGCCTGGAGTGTAGAAGAGATCCAGCCCCAGCATTTT. Translated: CAWSVEEIQPQHF.

This clonotype was counted ten times or more. The chain links TRBV29-1 to TRBJ2-5, with D perhaps assigned TRBD1 or TRBD2 (5 bases each). The CDR3 is 13 amino acids. Trimming left V 4 bases short and J 5 bases short, with 14 bases between. Per germline, CDR1 SQVTM and CDR2 ANQGSEA. CDR3 bases: TGCAGCGTTGGGGACCGTACCCCGGAGACCCAGTACTTC. This sequence encodes CSVGDRTPETQYF.

This clonotype appeared many times. The chain recombines TRBV7-9 with TRBJ1-5; D gene uncertain. This CDR3 contains 13 residues. V lost 1 base, J lost 0 bases, and 1 base lay in between. Germline V gene sequence: CDR1 SEHNR, CDR2 FQNEAQ (reference sequence). This CDR3 is CASSLDSNQPQHF. The CDR3 DNA is TGTGCCAGCAGCTTAGATAGCAATCAGCCCCAGCATTTT.

This clonotype was counted many times. The chain has TRBV25-1 and TRBJ2-3; 7 nucleotides align to TRBD2. CDR1 is MGHDK, CDR2 SYGVNS, per germline. The CDR3 length is 14 residues. After removal of 4 bases from V and 4 bases from J, the junction contained 5 bases not matched to a gene. The CDR3 coding sequence is TGTGCCAGCAGTGTCATGGCGGGGGCAGATACGCAGTATTTT. Its translation is CASSVMAGADTQYF. Variable domain in full (rest from reference TRBV25-1 and TRBJ2-3): EADIYQTPRYLVIGTGKKITLECSQTMGHDKMYWYQQDPGMELHLIHYSYGVNSTEKGDLSSESTVSRIRTEHFPLTLESARPSHTSQYLCASSVMAGADTQYFGPGTRLTVL.

In this sample, this clonotype turned up a few times. This chain joins TRBV30 and TRBJ1-5, with D unresolved. This CDR3 comprises 15 residues. The V and J ends lost 0 bases and 6 bases respectively, with 15 bases between them. CDR1 is GTSNPN and CDR2 is SVGIG in the germline V gene (reference sequence). CDR3 sequence (DNA): TGTGCCTGGAGTGTGAGAGGGCCCCTCGGTCAGCCCCAGCATTTT. It translates to CAWSVRGPLGQPQHF.

This clonotype showed up just a few times. The rearrangement links TRBV4-1 to TRBJ2-3; D unclear. The CDR3 consists of 14 residues. CDR1 and CDR2 (germline): MGHRA, YSYEKL. V was cut by 1 base and J by 0 bases, with 5 bases left in between. The DNA of the CDR3 is TGCGCCAGCAGCCAAGTAACTAGCACAGATACGCAGTATTTT. Translating gives CASSQVTSTDTQYF.

This chain uses TRBV11-2 with TRBJ2-3; the match to TRBD2 covers 8 bases. Germline assignment: CDR1 SGHAT and CDR2 FQNNGV. V dropped 5 bases and J dropped 4; count of bases not matched to a gene: 11. CDR3 size: 16 residues. The CDR3 DNA reads as TGTGCCAGCAGCCCTCCCTGGAGCGGGGGATCAGATACGCAGTATTTT. It is translated as CASSPPWSGGSDTQYF.

In nucleotides, the CDR3 is TGTGCCAGCGACCGGGACAGCAAAACGAACACTGAAGCTTTCTTT. As protein: CASDRDSKTNTEAFF. This chain joins TRBV2 and TRBJ1-1; 7 bases map to TRBD1. The ends lost 8 bases at V and 1 base at J; junction bases unmatched: 10. In germline, CDR1 is SNHLY, CDR2 FYNNEI. The CDR3 covers 15 residues.

This clonotype appeared a few times. The chain carries TRBV20-1 and TRBJ2-3; 7 nucleotides match TRBD2. Germline assignment: CDR1 DFQATT and CDR2 SNEGSKA (reference sequence). Trimming removed 0 bases from V and 2 bases from J; junction bases left unmatched: 2. The CDR3 is 14 amino acids. CDR3 DNA sequence: TGCAGTGCTAGAGAGGGGACTACCACAGATACGCAGTATTTT. Translated: CSAREGTTTDTQYF.

A few counts support this clonotype. The chain recombines TRBV29-1 with TRBJ1-1; a possible D gene is TRBD1 (5 bases). CDR1 is SQVTM and CDR2 is ANQGSEA in the germline V gene. Trimming removed 5 bases from V and 4 bases from J, with 11 bases in between. The CDR3 has 12 residues. The CDR3 loop is CSVLTAATEAFF. In DNA form, the CDR3 reads TGCAGCGTTTTGACAGCAGCCACTGAAGCTTTCTTT.

This clonotype was seen a handful of times. CDR3 sequence (DNA): TGTGCCAGCAGTGCCTCAGGGAATCAGCCCCAGCATTTT. Translating gives CASSASGNQPQHF. The chain uses TRBV2 and TRBJ1-5; a weak D match, TRBD1 (5 bases). The CDR3 has 13 amino acids. Germline assignment: CDR1 SNHLY and CDR2 FYNNEI. V was clipped by 4 bases and J by 4 bases, with 8 bases between them.

This clonotype was found a few times. The J gene is TRBJ2-3, the V gene TRBV2; TRBD1 might be the D (6 bases). CDR1 and CDR2 (germline): SNHLY, FYNNEI. This CDR3 contains 14 residues. The V end lost 6 bases, the J end lost 0 bases, and 10 bases lay between the germline ends. CDR3 in amino acids: CASRITGSTDTQYF. The CDR3 DNA reads TGTGCCAGCAGGATCACAGGGAGCACAGATACGCAGTATTTT.

This clonotype was seen only a few times. V usage is TRBV30 and J usage is TRBJ2-1, with D uncertain. The CDR3 is 14 amino acids. The V end lost 6 bases, the J end lost 4 bases, and 16 bases lay between the germline ends. The germline V gene encodes CDR1 GTSNPN and CDR2 SVGIG (reference sequence). The CDR3 bases are TGTGCCTGTACGCCCGGTGAAGTGTACAATGAGCAGTTCTTC. Translation: CACTPGEVYNEQFF.

Only a few counts were recorded for this clonotype. This chain uses TRBV29-1 with TRBJ1-2, with TRBD1 matching 10 bases. V shed 5 bases and J 4 bases; nucleotides not matched to a gene: 1. Per the germline V gene, CDR1 is SQVTM and CDR2 is ANQGSEA. This CDR3 spans 12 amino acids. The CDR3 loop reads CSVRDRGYGYTF. In DNA, the CDR3 is TGCAGCGTTCGGGACAGGGGCTATGGCTACACCTTC.

This clonotype was seen more than once but under ten times. The CDR3 loop is CASSPGVEADTQYF. CDR3 nucleotide sequence: TGTGCCAGCAGCCCCGGGGTCGAGGCAGATACGCAGTATTTT. This chain connects TRBV7-3 to TRBJ2-3; tentatively, D is TRBD2 (5 bases). This CDR3 region has 14 residues. Germline CDR1 is SGHTA and CDR2 is FQGTGA. Between the trimmed V and J ends, which lost 5 bases and 4 bases, there was a span of 13 bases.

This clonotype was detected a few times. The V gene is TRBV7-2, the J gene TRBJ2-5; the D call may be TRBD1 or TRBD2 (5 bases each). Germline lookup yields CDR1 SGHTA and CDR2 FQGNSA. V dropped 1 base and J dropped 3 bases, with 12 bases sitting between them. The CDR3 has 15 amino acids. The CDR3 protein is CASSLGGEGKETQYF. DNA of the CDR3: TGTGCCAGCAGCTTAGGGGGCGAGGGGAAAGAGACCCAGTACTTC.

The chain is built from TRBV4-1 and TRBJ1-1, with D unresolved. V was clipped by 2 bases and J by 0 bases, with 10 bases between them. Germline-derived CDR1 and CDR2 are MGHRA and YSYEKL. There are 15 residues in the CDR3. The CDR3 nucleotides are TGCGCCAGCAGCCAAAGGTGGCAGATGAACACTGAAGCTTTCTTT. As protein: CASSQRWQMNTEAFF.

V gene TRBV6-5 combines with J gene TRBJ1-2; D is uncertain. The germline V gene has CDR1 MNHEY and CDR2 SVGAGI. The CDR3 spans 13 residues. Trimming cost V 4 bases and J 8 bases, with 14 bases left between them. The DNA for the CDR3 is TGTGCCAGCAGTTCTCAAGGACTGGTCGGCTACACCTTC. Translated: CASSSQGLVGYTF.

This clonotype has a handful of counts. The gene calls are TRBV10-3 and TRBJ1-2, with D possibly matching TRBD1 (6 bases). The CDR3 extends over 13 amino acids. The germline gives CDR1 ENHRY, CDR2 SYGVKD. Trimming left V 3 bases short and J 6 bases short, with 11 bases between. This chain's CDR3 is CAISDLGHDGYTF. CDR3 DNA: TGTGCCATCAGTGACCTGGGACATGATGGCTACACCTTC.

Ten or more counts support this clonotype. The V gene is TRBV5-1, the J gene TRBJ2-3; 12 bases fit TRBD2. Germline CDR1 reads SGHRS; CDR2 reads YFSETQ. Losses at the gene ends were 4 bases for V and 1 base for J; bases not matched to a gene: 4. The CDR3 is 16 amino acids. CDR3 sequence reads: CASSLTSGGRTDTQYF. The CDR3 DNA sequence: TGCGCCAGCAGCCTGACTAGCGGGGGCCGCACAGATACGCAGTATTTT.

This chain links TRBV27 with TRBJ2-5; D not certain. The CDR3 covers 15 residues. Trimming left V 1 base short and J 0 bases short, with 9 bases between. Looked up from germline, CDR1 is MNHEY and CDR2 is SMNVEV (reference sequence). The CDR3 loop is CASSLFGSNQETQYF. CDR3 coding DNA: TGTGCCAGCAGTTTATTCGGGTCCAACCAAGAGACCCAGTACTTC.

The V and J genes are TRBV5-1 and TRBJ1-6; the D gene is possibly TRBD1 (6 bases). The CDR3 covers 12 residues. Looked up from germline, CDR1 is SGHRS and CDR2 is YFSETQ. The V gene lost 5 bases and the J gene lost 13 bases, with 13 bases spanning the gap. CDR3 residues: CASRTGQGPLHF. CDR3 nucleotides: TGCGCCAGCAGGACGGGCCAGGGGCCCCTCCACTTT.

The chain carries TRBV20-1 and TRBJ1-2; D not certain. The V gene's germline CDR1 is DFQATT and CDR2 SNEGSKA (reference sequence). CDR3 length equals 11 residues. CDR3: CTSRGNHGYTF. In nucleotides, the CDR3 is TGCACCTCACGAGGGAACCATGGCTACACCTTC.

This chain joins TRBV30 and TRBJ1-1, with 9 nucleotides matching TRBD1. The J segment lost 3 bases and the V segment lost 8 bases, leaving 7 bases of the junction unmatched. CDR3 size: 13 residues. Per the germline V gene, CDR1 is GTSNPN and CDR2 is SVGIG (reference sequence). For the CDR3, the DNA is TGTGCCGCCCCGGGACAGGGATACACTGAAGCTTTCTTT. Encoded protein: CAAPGQGYTEAFF.

This clonotype was found a few times. V gene TRBV27 combines with J gene TRBJ1-5; D is ambiguous. The CDR3 has 13 amino acids. Trimming cost V 6 bases and J 3 bases, with 9 bases left between them. The germline gives CDR1 MNHEY, CDR2 SMNVEV (reference sequence). In nucleotides, the CDR3 is TGTGCCAGCAGAGTACGTTTCAATCAGCCCCAGCATTTT. This encodes CASRVRFNQPQHF.